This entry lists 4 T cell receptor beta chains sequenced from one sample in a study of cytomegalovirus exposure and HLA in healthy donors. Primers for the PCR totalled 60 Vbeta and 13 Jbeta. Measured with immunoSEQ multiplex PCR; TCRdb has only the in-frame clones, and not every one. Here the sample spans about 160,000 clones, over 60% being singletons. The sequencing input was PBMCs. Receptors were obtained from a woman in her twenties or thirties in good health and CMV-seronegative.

The CDR3 sequence: CASSFPLDDETDTQYF. The CDR3 DNA is TGTGCCAGCAGCTTCCCACTAGACGATGAGACAGATACGCAGTATTTT. The chain carries TRBV5-8 and TRBJ2-3; possibly TRBD2 for D (5 bases). The ends were cut back, 2 bases at V and 3 bases at J, with 16 bases in the middle. This CDR3 contains 16 residues. The germline CDR1 and CDR2 sequences are SGHTS and YDEGEE.

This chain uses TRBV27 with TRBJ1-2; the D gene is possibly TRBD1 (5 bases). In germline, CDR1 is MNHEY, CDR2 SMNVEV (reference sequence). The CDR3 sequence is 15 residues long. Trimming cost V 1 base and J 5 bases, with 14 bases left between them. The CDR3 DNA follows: TGTGCCAGCAGTTTATGGGGGGGAAGAGGGTATGGCTACACCTTC. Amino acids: CASSLWGGRGYGYTF.

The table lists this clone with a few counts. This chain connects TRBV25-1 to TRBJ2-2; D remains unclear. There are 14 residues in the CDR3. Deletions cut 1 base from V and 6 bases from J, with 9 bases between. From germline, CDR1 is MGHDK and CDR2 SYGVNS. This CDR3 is CASSESRWPGELFF. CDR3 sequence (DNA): TGTGCCAGCAGTGAATCCCGATGGCCCGGGGAGCTGTTTTTT.

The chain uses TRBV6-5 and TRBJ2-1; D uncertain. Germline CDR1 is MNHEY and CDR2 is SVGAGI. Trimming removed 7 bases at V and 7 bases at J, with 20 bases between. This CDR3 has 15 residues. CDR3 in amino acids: CASTPSGTNYNEQFF. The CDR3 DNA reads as TGTGCCAGCACCCCTAGTGGAACCAACTATAATGAGCAGTTCTTC.